This is a list of T cell receptor beta chains from one sample in a study of response to subunit inactivated influenza vaccine. TCRdb analysed the RT-PCR reads with MiXCR anew, one entry per CDR3 protein. The sample contains 600,000 to 850,000 distinct CDR3 sequences, around 13% of which appear only once. Sequencing used PBMCs from blood, obtained around two weeks before vaccination. All receptors derive from a man aged 50 to 60 who received an inactivated influenza vaccine. The CDR3 runs from the conserved cysteine through the conserved F or W. D genes are given only for firm matches. Part of the rows lack a size; the others show once, few, many or a class for expanded clones.

J gene | V gene | D gene | clone size | CDR3 DNA | CDR3 protein
TRBJ2-2 | TRBV20-1 | . | few | TGCAGTGCTAGCAGACTGAACACCGGGGAGCTGTTTTTT | CSASRLNTGELFF
TRBJ2-5 | TRBV7-2 | . | . | TGTGCCAGCAGCTTAAACAGAGTCCGGGCCAAAGAGACCCAGTACTTC | CASSLNRVRAKETQYF
TRBJ2-2 | TRBV6-1 | . | few | TGTGCCAGCAGTGAAACGAGGGGTGGCGGGGAGCTGTTTTTT | CASSETRGGGELFF
TRBJ2-7 | TRBV6-2/TRBV6-3 | . | . | TGTGCCAGCAGTTACTTAGGACAGACCTACGAGCAGTACTTC | CASSYLGQTYEQYF
TRBJ2-7 | TRBV5-4 | . | few | TGTGCCAGCAGCTTGGAGGGTTTGGGTGAGCAGTACTTC | CASSLEGLGEQYF
TRBJ2-7 | TRBV7-6 | TRBD2 | . | TGTGCCAGCAGCTTAGTCCCTCTTCGTACCGGGACTAGCGGGGGATACTACGAGCAGTACTTC | CASSLVPLRTGTSGGYYEQYF
TRBJ2-7 | TRBV7-9 | TRBD2 | . | TGTGCCAGCAGCCGATCCGGACTAGCTTCCCACGAGCAGTACTTC | CASSRSGLASHEQYF
TRBJ2-7 | TRBV7-9 | TRBD2 | few | TGTGCCAGCAGCTTTGGGCTAGCGGGAGACGAGCAGTACTTC | CASSFGLAGDEQYF
TRBJ2-7 | TRBV7-8 | TRBD2 | . | TGTGCCAGCAGCCAGACTAGCGCGTACGAGCAGTACTTC | CASSQTSAYEQYF
TRBJ2-1 | TRBV10-3 | TRBD2 | . | TGTACCATCAGTGAGTTTACTAGCGGGGGGGCCAGGAATGAGCAGTTCTTC | CTISEFTSGGARNEQFF
TRBJ2-5 | TRBV28 | TRBD2 | few | TGTGCCAGCAGTCGATGGACTAGCGGGGGTGAAGGGACCCAGTACTTC | CASSRWTSGGEGTQYF
TRBJ2-2 | TRBV6-1 | . | . | TGTGCCAGCTCACCCCATCTGAACACCGGGGAGCTGTTTTTT | CASSPHLNTGELFF
TRBJ2-4 | TRBV28 | . | . | TGTGCCAGCTCCATAGGGGCAGAAAAAAACATTCAGTACTTC | CASSIGAEKNIQYF
TRBJ2-1 | TRBV10-3 | TRBD2 | . | TGTGCCATCAGTGAGTGGGAGGGACGGGAGCAGTTCTTC | CAISEWEGREQFF
TRBJ2-5 | TRBV7-2 | TRBD2 | few | TGTGCCTGTACACTACCTAGCGGGCAAGAGACCCAGTACTTC | CACTLPSGQETQYF
TRBJ2-7 | TRBV6-2/TRBV6-3 | TRBD1 | many | TGTGCCACCCAAAGGGACAGCTACGAGCAGTACTTC | CATQRDSYEQYF
TRBJ2-7 | TRBV4-3 | . | many | TGCGCCAGCAGCCAAGATTTTGGGGCCTTTCCCTACGAGCAGTACTTC | CASSQDFGAFPYEQYF
TRBJ1-1 | TRBV6-2/TRBV6-3 | . | . | TGTGCCAGCAGTTACAGGCGGGGGCTAGGGAACACTGAAGCTTTCTTT | CASSYRRGLGNTEAFF
TRBJ1-2 | TRBV5-1 | . | . | TGCGCCAGCAGCCCCCTAATAGGCTATGGCTACACCTTC | CASSPLIGYGYTF
TRBJ1-5 | TRBV6-2/TRBV6-3 | . | . | TGTGCCAGCAGTCCCCTAACTTCAGGTTCAAATCAGCCCCAGCATTTT | CASSPLTSGSNQPQHF
TRBJ1-2 | TRBV18 | TRBD1 | . | TGTGCCAGCTCACCACCGCGGGAAGGGGGCAACTATGGCTACACCTTC | CASSPPREGGNYGYTF
TRBJ2-7 | TRBV20-1 | TRBD2 | medium-sized | TGCAGTGCTGCCAACGCACTAGCGGGAGCCCACTACGAGCAGTACTTC | CSAANALAGAHYEQYF
TRBJ2-7 | TRBV4-3 | . | few | TGCGCCAGCAGCCAAGATCCCAGGGGCCAGTACGAGCAGTACTTC | CASSQDPRGQYEQYF
TRBJ2-2 | TRBV20-1 | . | many | TGCAGTGCTAGACGACTGCAGAACACCGGGGAGCTGTTTTTT | CSARRLQNTGELFF
TRBJ2-3 | TRBV9 | TRBD2 | . | TGTGCCAGCAGCGTAGTTACTAGCGAAAATCTGGATACGCAGTATTTT | CASSVVTSENLDTQYF
TRBJ2-5 | TRBV28 | TRBD2 | . | TGTGCCAGCAGGAATTTACAAGCGGGAGGGCCCCGAGAGACCCAGTACTTC | CASRNLQAGGPRETQYF
TRBJ1-1 | TRBV4-2 | . | . | TGTGCCAGCAGCCAAGTTTCGGGGCGGACTGAAGCTTTCTTT | CASSQVSGRTEAFF
TRBJ2-3 | TRBV12-3/TRBV12-4 | . | many | TGTGCCAGCAGTTTAATGGGGTCAGATACGCAGTATTTT | CASSLMGSDTQYF
TRBJ1-5 | TRBV6-2/TRBV6-3 | TRBD1 | . | TGTGCCAGCAGGGAGGGACAGGTGTACCAGCCCCAGCATTTT | CASREGQVYQPQHF
TRBJ2-3 | TRBV5-1 | . | many | TGCGCCAGCAGCTTGGTGAATAGTTTCACAGATACGCAGTATTTT | CASSLVNSFTDTQYF
TRBJ2-3 | TRBV2 | . | few | TGTGCCAGCAGTGAAAGCGGAGGAGGGACAGATACGCAGTATTTT | CASSESGGGTDTQYF